This section outlines one T cell receptor (beta chain) sequence together with its context. Germline V CDR1 and CDR2: SGHDT, YYEEEE. V lost 1 base and J lost 8, with 13 bases in between. There are 14 residues in the CDR3. This sample is part of a study of OX40 agonist ivuxolimab in advanced cancers. TCRdb's table, derived via immunoSEQ multiplex PCR, lists solely in-frame clones and lacks some. This sample has around 100,000 clones, with 75% to 95% found just once. This sequence joins TRBV5-6 and TRBJ2-4, with D tentatively TRBD1 (6 bases). The sequencing used CD4+ or CD8+ T cells sorted from blood, collected in a trial of the OX40 agonist ivuxolimab. The sequence derives from an adult with an advanced solid tumor such as melanoma, head and neck, liver or kidney cancer. CDR3 nucleotides: TGTGCCAGCAGCTTGTCCGCAGGGGACGACATTCAGTACTTC. This gives the protein CASSLSAGDDIQYF.